This TCR beta chain was observed in a study of T cells after posttransplantation cyclophosphamide. TCRdb's copy holds only in-frame clones and misses some; the assay was immunoSEQ multiplex PCR. The sample yields roughly 17,000 clones, around 84% seen once. The length of the CDR3 is 15 residues. Germline V gene lookup returns CDR1 SEHNR and CDR2 FQNEAQ (reference sequence). Methotrexate plus calcineurin inhibitor accompanied controls' myeloablative marrow transplants; sampling was 1 year later. Sample: PBMCs, taken after allogeneic stem cell transplant with calcineurin inhibitor and methotrexate. The rearrangement links TRBV7-9 to TRBJ2-5; 9 bases fit TRBD1. With the DNA end fitting TRBJ2-7 better, the J assignment may be wrong. This TCR was sampled from a female patient younger than 35 who received an allogeneic stem cell transplant from an unrelated donor, was CMV-positive, and had acute and chronic GVHD. The T cells may come from the graft donor. CDR3 DNA: TGTGCCAGCAGCTTAGGGACAGGGGTCAACTACGAGCAGTACTTC. Its translation is CASSLGTGVNYEQYF.